The 9 T cell receptor beta chains presented below share a single source sample, sequenced in a study of T cell responses to AZD1222 COVID-19 vaccine. The repertoire was sequenced with immunoSEQ multiplex PCR; TCRdb's copy has only in-frame clones and lacks some. The sample lists roughly 270,000 clones, 94% occurring once. The sample was peripheral blood, taken 28 days after the second AZD1222 dose. These receptors came from an adult who received the AZD1222 COVID-19 vaccine.

This chain joins TRBV29-1 and TRBJ1-2; no firm D call. The V gene's germline CDR1 is SQVTM and CDR2 ANQGSEA. V lost 0 bases, J lost 8 bases, and 13 bases lay in between. This CDR3 has 13 amino acids. DNA for the CDR3: TGCAGCGTTGAAGATTCATCCTGGTTCGGCTACACCTTC. Protein: CSVEDSSWFGYTF. The full variable domain, rest sourced from reference TRBV29-1 and TRBJ1-2, is SAVISQKPSRDICQRGTSLTIQCQVDSQVTMMFWYRQQPGQSLTLIATANQGSEATYESGFVIDKFPISRPNLTFSTLTVSNMSPEDSSIYLCSVEDSSWFGYTFGSGTRLTVV.

J is TRBJ2-2 and V is TRBV24-1, with TRBD2 identical over 8 bases. Looked up from germline, CDR1 is KGHDR and CDR2 is SFDVKD. V dropped 1 base and J dropped 6; count of bases not matched to a gene: 9. The CDR3 extends over 17 amino acids. CDR3 DNA sequence: TGTGCCACCAGTGATTTTTCGGGGGGGGCCAAGGCCGGGGAGCTGTTTTTT. Its translation is CATSDFSGGAKAGELFF.

V gene TRBV6-5 combines with J gene TRBJ2-1, with D possibly matching TRBD1 (5 bases). There are 14 residues in the CDR3. V lost 0 bases to trimming and J lost 8 bases, with 11 bases between them. Germline V lookup: CDR1 MNHEY, CDR2 SVGAGI. The CDR3 region has the DNA TGTGCCAGCAGTTACTCGACGTCAGGGCATGAGCAGTTCTTC. Protein product: CASSYSTSGHEQFF.

V is TRBV5-5 and J is TRBJ2-7; 7 bases line up with TRBD1. Unmatched junction bases numbered 8, after V lost 4 bases and J lost 7 bases. There are 13 residues in the CDR3. Germline CDR1 reads SGHKS; CDR2 reads YYEKEE (reference sequence). CDR3 in DNA: TGTGCCAGCAGCGGTAGACAGGGTTGGGAGCAGTACTTC. The encoded protein is CASSGRQGWEQYF. The variable domain in full, with the rest retrieved from reference TRBV5-5 and TRBJ2-7, is DAGVTQSPTHLIKTRGQQVTLRCSPISGHKSVSWYQQVLGQGPQFIFQYYEKEERGRGNFPDRFSARQFPNYSSELNVNALLLGDSALYLCASSGRQGWEQYFGPGTRLTVT.

This chain links TRBV29-1 with TRBJ1-2, with D possibly matching TRBD1 (5 bases). The CDR3 is made up of 11 amino acids. Trimming removed 4 bases from V and 7 bases from J, with 10 bases in between. Germline loops: CDR1 SQVTM, CDR2 ANQGSEA. The CDR3 sequence is CSVVGTRGYTF. CDR3 DNA: TGCAGCGTTGTAGGGACCCGTGGCTACACCTTC.

The CDR3 DNA follows: TGCGCCAGCAGCTTGTGGGGGATAGGGTCGGGCTATGGCTACACCTTC. Translation: CASSLWGIGSGYGYTF. The V gene is TRBV5-1, the J gene TRBJ1-2; tentative D call: TRBD1 (5 bases). The CDR3 consists of 16 residues. The germline V gene encodes CDR1 SGHRS and CDR2 YFSETQ. V was pared by 1 base and J by 4 bases, with 17 bases between.

The chain recombines TRBV20-1 with TRBJ1-1, with D possibly matching TRBD1 (5 bases). The CDR3 totals 11 residues. Per the germline V gene, CDR1 is DFQATT and CDR2 is SNEGSKA (reference sequence). CDR3 DNA: TGCAGCTCCAGGGAGAACACTGAAGCTTTCTTT. Protein: CSSRENTEAFF.

This clone was observed a single time. The chain employs TRBV19 and TRBJ1-6, with no clear D. Germline V gene sequence: CDR1 LNHDA, CDR2 SQIVND (reference sequence). The CDR3 extends over 12 amino acids. Trimming removed 3 bases at V and 9 bases at J, with 6 bases between. The CDR3 nucleotides are TGTGCCAGTAGTATCCCCGGTTCACCCCTCCACTTT. This encodes CASSIPGSPLHF.

The chain has TRBV5-1 and TRBJ1-5, with unresolved D. The V end was cut by 3 bases, the J end by 2 bases, with 12 bases between. From germline, CDR1 is SGHRS and CDR2 YFSETQ. The CDR3 consists of 15 residues. CDR3 DNA sequence: TGCGCCAGCAGCTACGAAGGGATGGGCAATCAGCCCCAGCATTTT. Translation: CASSYEGMGNQPQHF.